Sequencing of this TCR beta chain was carried out in a study of cytomegalovirus exposure and HLA in healthy donors. Study-wide findings and caveats: A later analysis found first-cohort TCR clusters tended to co-occur in the 100 to 150 validation repertoires. Whilst most TCR sequences proved rare, a subset of public TCRs occurred across many donors.

Remarks on this clone: Antigen specificity is unknown.

Assay used: immunoSEQ multiplex PCR; TCRdb lists only in-frame clones, some missing. The repertoire has hundreds of thousands of clones, 70% to 90% of them found once; the top ten carry 0.95% to 1.5%. The sequencing input was PBMCs. This TCR derives from a woman aged 30 to 39 in good health and CMV-seropositive.

CDR3 DNA: TGCGCCAGCAGCTTGCTAGCGGGAGAGACCGGGGAGCTGTTTTTT. Residues: CASSLLAGETGELFF. This chain connects TRBV5-1 to TRBJ2-2; TRBD2 aligns across 10 bases. This CDR3 comprises 15 residues. Germline V gives CDR1 SGHRS, CDR2 YFSETQ. V shed 1 base and J 5 bases; nucleotides not matched to a gene: 2.